This TCR beta chain was recovered during a study of T cells in Graves' hyperthyroidism and ophthalmopathy. Germline values: CDR1 SQVTM, CDR2 ANQGSEA. Trimming removed 8 bases from V and 0 bases from J, with 7 bases in between. This CDR3 comprises 11 residues. The definition of stable Graves' hyperthyroidism was no ophthalmopathy progression within 18 months. Orbital computed tomography, thyroid ultrasound, serum thyroxine and TRAb, and clinical symptoms together informed the diagnoses. Comments on this clonotype: Its cognate antigen is unknown.

Using RNA transcripts as the source, TCR beta CDR3 regions were amplified. Researchers ran a first-round RT-PCR on the TCR CDR3 using the HTBI primer set. TCRdb re-derived calls from the multiplex PCR reads in MiXCR, one entry per CDR3 protein. The sample carries some 510,000 distinct CDR3 sequences, about 45% recorded once. General study findings and limits: Ophthalmopathy was separated from stable hyperthyroidism by a 13 V-J model.

The chain uses TRBV29-1 and TRBJ1-2, with no clear D. The clonotype was recovered from a woman between 18 and 29 years old with Graves' hyperthyroidism. Specimen: peripheral blood or thyroid tissue (not recorded which). Here the CDR3 reads CSIQTNYGYTF. The CDR3 DNA reads TGCAGCATACAGACTAACTATGGCTACACCTTC.